This T cell receptor (beta chain) is drawn from a study of blood T cell repertoires in COVID-19. Clones were read by immunoSEQ multiplex PCR, and TCRdb kept only the in-frame ones, dropping some. The data hold fewer than 85,000 clones, with 65% to 85% observed a single time. The CDR3 covers 18 residues. V lost 5 bases, J lost 2 bases, and 19 bases lay in between. Germline values: CDR1 MDHEN, CDR2 SYDVKM. The J gene is TRBJ2-6, the V gene TRBV28; D possibly corresponds to TRBD1 (6 bases). This TCR came from a woman aged 60 to 75 with acute or convalescent COVID-19. Sequenced input: peripheral blood. CDR3 nucleotide sequence: TGTGCCAGCAGTCTCCCCCCCCTCGGACAGACTGGGGCCAACGTCCTGACTTTC. Translating it yields CASSLPPLGQTGANVLTF.